This is a list of T cell receptor beta chains from one sample in a study of blood T cell repertoires in COVID-19. Some clones are missing from TCRdb's copy, which holds only in-frame ones; the method was immunoSEQ multiplex PCR. Of about 200,000 clones in the sample, 78% were seen once. Material: peripheral blood. These receptors were obtained from a woman of 80 years or more with active or convalescent COVID-19. CDR3s include the opening cysteine and the closing phenylalanine or tryptophan. Each record gives: V gene, J gene, D gene, clone size, CDR3 DNA, CDR3 protein. A D gene is named only where the DNA matches it firmly. Clone size is not always given. Where it is, it says once, few, many or a class for expanded clones.

V gene: TRBV11-2
J gene: TRBJ1-2
D gene: TRBD1
clone size: -
CDR3 DNA: TGTGCCAGCAGCCCACAGGGGCCTAGGGACTACACCTTC
CDR3 protein: CASSPQGPRDYTF

V gene: TRBV6-6
J gene: TRBJ1-2
D gene: -
clone size: -
CDR3 DNA: TGTGCCACCAGACCCAGCTATGGCTACACCTTC
CDR3 protein: CATRPSYGYTF

V gene: TRBV4-3
J gene: TRBJ2-4
D gene: TRBD1
clone size: once
CDR3 DNA: TGCGCCAGCAGCCAAAGGACAGGGGGCTCGGGCAAAAACATTCAGTACTTC
CDR3 protein: CASSQRTGGSGKNIQYF

V gene: TRBV18
J gene: TRBJ1-4
D gene: TRBD1
clone size: many
CDR3 DNA: TGTGCCAGCTCAGGGACAGTCAGTGAAAAACTGTTTTTT
CDR3 protein: CASSGTVSEKLFF

V gene: TRBV2
J gene: TRBJ2-5
D gene: -
clone size: -
CDR3 DNA: TGTGCCAGCATAGCAGGACTGGTCCTATTCGGGACCCAGTACTTC
CDR3 protein: CASIAGLVLFGTQYF

V gene: TRBV2
J gene: TRBJ1-2
D gene: TRBD1
clone size: -
CDR3 DNA: TGTGCCAGCAGTCTAATACCCACCGGGACAGGGGGCGATGGCTACACCTTC
CDR3 protein: CASSLIPTGTGGDGYTF

V gene: TRBV27
J gene: TRBJ1-1
D gene: -
clone size: -
CDR3 DNA: TGTGCCAGCAGTTTTACCAGTTCGAACACTGAAGCTTTCTTT
CDR3 protein: CASSFTSSNTEAFF

V gene: TRBV6-5
J gene: TRBJ1-5
D gene: -
clone size: -
CDR3 DNA: TGTGCCAGCAGTTACAGTCGGGGCAATCAGCCCCAGCATTTT
CDR3 protein: CASSYSRGNQPQHF

V gene: TRBV6-5
J gene: TRBJ2-1
D gene: -
clone size: -
CDR3 DNA: TGTGCCAGCGATTTAGGGGCCGTCAATGAGCAGTTCTTC
CDR3 protein: CASDLGAVNEQFF

V gene: TRBV5-4
J gene: TRBJ1-1
D gene: -
clone size: few
CDR3 DNA: TGTGCCAGCCATATTGGTAGATTGACTGAAGCTTTCTTT
CDR3 protein: CASHIGRLTEAFF

V gene: TRBV19
J gene: TRBJ2-4
D gene: -
clone size: -
CDR3 DNA: TGTGCCAGTACCATGGGAGCTGGCCGCCCGACCATTCAGTACTTC
CDR3 protein: CASTMGAGRPTIQYF

V gene: TRBV5-4
J gene: TRBJ2-1
D gene: -
clone size: -
CDR3 DNA: TGTGCCAGCAGCTTACAGCTTACGGGATACAATGAGCAGTTCTTC
CDR3 protein: CASSLQLTGYNEQFF

V gene: TRBV6-1
J gene: TRBJ1-5
D gene: TRBD1
clone size: -
CDR3 DNA: TGTGCCAGCAGCCAGACAGGGAGGAATCAGCCCCAGCATTTT
CDR3 protein: CASSQTGRNQPQHF

V gene: TRBV3-1/TRBV3-2
J gene: TRBJ2-7
D gene: TRBD1
clone size: once
CDR3 DNA: TGTGCCAGCAGCAGACAGGGGGTTCACGAGCAGTACTTC
CDR3 protein: CASSRQGVHEQYF

V gene: TRBV18
J gene: TRBJ2-5
D gene: TRBD2
clone size: once
CDR3 DNA: TGTGCCAGCTCACCCAGCGGGGGGGCGGAGACCCAGTACTTC
CDR3 protein: CASSPSGGAETQYF

V gene: TRBV6-5
J gene: TRBJ2-1
D gene: -
clone size: -
CDR3 DNA: TGTGCCAGCAAATGGGACATCAACGATGAGCAGTTCTTC
CDR3 protein: CASKWDINDEQFF

V gene: TRBV11-2
J gene: TRBJ1-1
D gene: -
clone size: few
CDR3 DNA: TGTGCCAGCAGCTTCCCCACGTCAGGACAAAACTTAATGAACACTGAAGCTTTCTTT
CDR3 protein: CASSFPTSGQNLMNTEAFF

V gene: TRBV7-7
J gene: TRBJ2-1
D gene: TRBD2
clone size: once
CDR3 DNA: TGTGCCAGCAGCCTCAGACTAGCGGGGGGGCGGAATGAGCAGTTCTTC
CDR3 protein: CASSLRLAGGRNEQFF

V gene: TRBV6-5
J gene: TRBJ1-1
D gene: -
clone size: once
CDR3 DNA: TGTGCCAGCAGTCACGGACACCTCGGTGAAGCTTTCTTT
CDR3 protein: CASSHGHLGEAFF

V gene: TRBV19
J gene: TRBJ1-5
D gene: TRBD1
clone size: -
CDR3 DNA: TGTGCCAGTAGGAGGACAGGGGGGATCCGTAGCAATCAGCCCCAGCATTTT
CDR3 protein: CASRRTGGIRSNQPQHF

V gene: TRBV5-1
J gene: TRBJ1-1
D gene: -
clone size: -
CDR3 DNA: TGCGCCAGCAGCTCGGATACAGGGACGAACACTGAAGCTTTCTTT
CDR3 protein: CASSSDTGTNTEAFF

V gene: TRBV27
J gene: TRBJ1-2
D gene: TRBD1
clone size: -
CDR3 DNA: TGTGCCAGCAGTTTACGGACAGGGGTGGAAGCTTCTAACTATGGCTACACCTTC
CDR3 protein: CASSLRTGVEASNYGYTF

V gene: TRBV7-8
J gene: TRBJ1-6
D gene: -
clone size: -
CDR3 DNA: TGTGCCAGCAGCTTAGACCGCTTTTCAGGGCAGCGTTCACCCCTCCACTTT
CDR3 protein: CASSLDRFSGQRSPLHF

V gene: TRBV2
J gene: TRBJ1-2
D gene: -
clone size: few
CDR3 DNA: TGTGCCAGCATGGAGGGGATGGAAGATGGCTACACCTTC
CDR3 protein: CASMEGMEDGYTF

V gene: TRBV3-1/TRBV3-2
J gene: TRBJ2-7
D gene: -
clone size: -
CDR3 DNA: TGTGCCAGCAGCCACGACACGCGCAACGAGCAGTACTTC
CDR3 protein: CASSHDTRNEQYF

V gene: TRBV5-1
J gene: TRBJ2-6
D gene: -
clone size: -
CDR3 DNA: TGCGCCAGCAGCGGTACACCATACTCTGGGGCCAACGTCCTGACTTTC
CDR3 protein: CASSGTPYSGANVLTF

V gene: TRBV10-3
J gene: TRBJ2-7
D gene: -
clone size: -
CDR3 DNA: TGTGCCACCCGAACCCTGAACATGGAGCAGTACTTC
CDR3 protein: CATRTLNMEQYF

V gene: TRBV2
J gene: TRBJ1-3
D gene: -
clone size: -
CDR3 DNA: TGTGCCAGCCGCGGACAGCCCAGCTCTGGAAACACCATATATTTT
CDR3 protein: CASRGQPSSGNTIYF

V gene: TRBV14
J gene: TRBJ1-1
D gene: -
clone size: -
CDR3 DNA: TGTGCCAGCAGCCAAGATTGGCTGTACACTGAAGCTTTCTTT
CDR3 protein: CASSQDWLYTEAFF

V gene: TRBV29-1
J gene: TRBJ1-4
D gene: TRBD1
clone size: -
CDR3 DNA: TGCAGCGTTGAAGCCAGGGGGGACGAAAAACTGTTTTTT
CDR3 protein: CSVEARGDEKLFF

V gene: TRBV5-5
J gene: TRBJ1-1
D gene: -
clone size: -
CDR3 DNA: TGTGCCAGCAGCTTGGGCGGGAACACTGAAGCTTTCTTT
CDR3 protein: CASSLGGNTEAFF

V gene: TRBV27
J gene: TRBJ1-2
D gene: -
clone size: few
CDR3 DNA: TGTGCCAGCAGTTCGCGCGGGAAACTAAACTATGGCTACACCTTC
CDR3 protein: CASSSRGKLNYGYTF

V gene: TRBV28
J gene: TRBJ1-3
D gene: -
clone size: -
CDR3 DNA: TGTGCCAGCAGTTTATCCAGGGTAACCATATATTTT
CDR3 protein: CASSLSRVTIYF

V gene: TRBV10-3
J gene: TRBJ1-5
D gene: -
clone size: once
CDR3 DNA: TGTGCCATCAGTGACAACAGGAGGGGTGAGCCCCAGCATTTT
CDR3 protein: CAISDNRRGEPQHF

V gene: TRBV6-5
J gene: TRBJ1-1
D gene: -
clone size: -
CDR3 DNA: TGTGCCAGCAGTTATATGAGGTGGCAGGAGGGCACTGAAGCTTTCTTT
CDR3 protein: CASSYMRWQEGTEAFF

V gene: TRBV2
J gene: TRBJ1-6
D gene: -
clone size: -
CDR3 DNA: TGTGCCAGCAGTGAAAGTAGCTCCTATAATTCACCCCTCCACTTT
CDR3 protein: CASSESSSYNSPLHF

V gene: TRBV13
J gene: TRBJ1-2
D gene: -
clone size: few
CDR3 DNA: TGTGCCAGCAGCTACCTTCGGCAGGGAGGCTACACCTTC
CDR3 protein: CASSYLRQGGYTF

V gene: TRBV30
J gene: TRBJ1-6
D gene: TRBD1
clone size: -
CDR3 DNA: TGTGCCGGGACAGGGCTTTATAATTCACCCCTCCACTTT
CDR3 protein: CAGTGLYNSPLHF

V gene: TRBV19
J gene: TRBJ2-3
D gene: TRBD2
clone size: -
CDR3 DNA: TGTGCCAGTAGTACACTAGCGAGTTACACAGATACGCAGTATTTT
CDR3 protein: CASSTLASYTDTQYF

V gene: TRBV3-1/TRBV3-2
J gene: TRBJ1-5
D gene: TRBD1
clone size: -
CDR3 DNA: TGTGCCAGCAGCCAGACAGGGGTTGGTCAGCCCCAGCATTTT
CDR3 protein: CASSQTGVGQPQHF

V gene: TRBV7-2
J gene: TRBJ2-3
D gene: -
clone size: -
CDR3 DNA: TGTGCCAGCAGCCCTCCGGGACACCCGTCAGTTACGCAGTATTTT
CDR3 protein: CASSPPGHPSVTQYF

V gene: TRBV15
J gene: TRBJ2-1
D gene: -
clone size: -
CDR3 DNA: TGTGCCACCAGCAGAGAGGCAGGGGTGGGCAATGAGCAGTTCTTC
CDR3 protein: CATSREAGVGNEQFF

V gene: TRBV5-1
J gene: TRBJ1-3
D gene: TRBD1
clone size: -
CDR3 DNA: TGCGCCAGCAGCTTAGGGACGACAGGGCTCTCTGGAAACACCATATATTTT
CDR3 protein: CASSLGTTGLSGNTIYF

V gene: TRBV2
J gene: TRBJ1-2
D gene: TRBD1
clone size: -
CDR3 DNA: TGTGCCAGCGCGGACAGGGGAACCTATGGCTACACCTTC
CDR3 protein: CASADRGTYGYTF

V gene: TRBV4-3
J gene: TRBJ2-5
D gene: -
clone size: -
CDR3 DNA: TGCGCCAGCAGCCAAGTTCCCGGACACACGCTAGGGTCCCAGTACTTC
CDR3 protein: CASSQVPGHTLGSQYF

V gene: TRBV20-1
J gene: TRBJ2-1
D gene: TRBD2
clone size: -
CDR3 DNA: TGCAGTGCTAGTGCGCTAGCGGGGCTTCACAATGAGCAGTTCTTC
CDR3 protein: CSASALAGLHNEQFF

V gene: TRBV10-3
J gene: TRBJ1-2
D gene: -
clone size: -
CDR3 DNA: TGTGCCATCAGTGAGTGGGCAGGGCAGGGTATCGGGCGTGGCTACACCTTC
CDR3 protein: CAISEWAGQGIGRGYTF

V gene: TRBV10-3
J gene: TRBJ2-1
D gene: TRBD2
clone size: -
CDR3 DNA: TGTGCCATCAGTGCTAGCGGAGAGAGCTCCTACAATGAGCAGTTCTTC
CDR3 protein: CAISASGESSYNEQFF

V gene: TRBV5-4
J gene: TRBJ1-2
D gene: TRBD1
clone size: -
CDR3 DNA: TGTGCCAGCAGCTTGGACAGGGGCATACCAGGCTACACCTTC
CDR3 protein: CASSLDRGIPGYTF

V gene: TRBV5-1
J gene: TRBJ2-3
D gene: TRBD2
clone size: -
CDR3 DNA: TGCGCCAGCAGATCCAACGGTGGCGGGGGGGCGGTAGATACGCAGTATTTT
CDR3 protein: CASRSNGGGGAVDTQYF

V gene: TRBV5-6
J gene: TRBJ2-7
D gene: TRBD1
clone size: -
CDR3 DNA: TGTGCCAGCAGCTTACAGGGGAGCGGCTACGAGCAGTACTTC
CDR3 protein: CASSLQGSGYEQYF

V gene: TRBV11-2
J gene: TRBJ2-7
D gene: -
clone size: -
CDR3 DNA: TGTGCCAGCAGCAATAATCTCTCCGAGCAGTACTTC
CDR3 protein: CASSNNLSEQYF

V gene: TRBV25-1
J gene: TRBJ1-1
D gene: -
clone size: -
CDR3 DNA: TGTGCCAGCATGACAGGTAACACTGAAGCTTTCTTT
CDR3 protein: CASMTGNTEAFF

V gene: TRBV5-6
J gene: TRBJ2-3
D gene: TRBD1
clone size: -
CDR3 DNA: TGTGCCAGCAAAATCAAGGACAGGGTAACAGATACGCAGTATTTT
CDR3 protein: CASKIKDRVTDTQYF